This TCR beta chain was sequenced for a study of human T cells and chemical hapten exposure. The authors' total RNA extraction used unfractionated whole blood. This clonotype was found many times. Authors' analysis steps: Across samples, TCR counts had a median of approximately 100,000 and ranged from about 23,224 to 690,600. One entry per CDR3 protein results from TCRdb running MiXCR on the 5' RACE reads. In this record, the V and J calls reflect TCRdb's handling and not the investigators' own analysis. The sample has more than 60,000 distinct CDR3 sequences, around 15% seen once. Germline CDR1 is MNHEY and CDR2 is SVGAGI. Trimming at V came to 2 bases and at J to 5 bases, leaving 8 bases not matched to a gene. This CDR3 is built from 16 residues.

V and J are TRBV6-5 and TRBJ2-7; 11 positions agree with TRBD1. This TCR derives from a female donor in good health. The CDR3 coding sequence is TGTGCCAGCAGTTACCCCGGGACAGGGGGGAGGAACGAGCAGTACTTC. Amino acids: CASSYPGTGGRNEQYF.